One sample yielded the 25 T cell receptor beta chains listed below, sequenced in a study of blood T cells in healthy people across ages. A second PCR, run for about 6 to 11 cycles, used a sample-barcoded 5' primer plus a J-beta primer mix. TCRdb reprocessed the 5' RACE reads with MiXCR, giving one entry per CDR3 protein. Seen here are over 1,200,000 distinct CDR3 sequences, approximately 59% observed once, and the top ten hold over 6.5%. The sequenced sample was blood. All receptors come from a young man in good health.

The chain recombines TRBV7-2 with TRBJ1-2; a weak D match, TRBD1 (5 bases). CDR3 length equals 14 residues. Germline-derived CDR1 and CDR2 are SGHTA and FQGNSA. The V end lost 5 bases, the J end lost 3 bases, and 13 bases lay between the germline ends. The CDR3 DNA reads TGTGCCAGCAGCCCCCGGCGGGGCTACTATGGCTACACCTTC. It yields the protein CASSPRRGYYGYTF.

V is TRBV6-6 and J is TRBJ2-2; D call uncertain. The CDR3 runs to 12 residues. V lost 11 bases to trimming and J lost 0 bases, with 7 bases between them. In germline, CDR1 is MNHNY, CDR2 SVGAGI (reference sequence). CDR3 DNA sequence: TGTGCCGGGAACACGAACACCGGGGAGCTGTTTTTT. The encoded protein is CAGNTNTGELFF.

V and J are TRBV23-1 and TRBJ2-1; D gene uncertain. TRBV23-1 is reported as an ORF; its role is uncertain. V lost 0 bases and J 13 bases, leaving 22 bases between the germline ends. The CDR3 extends over 16 amino acids. CDR3 residues: CASSQSRKSLQETQFF. CDR3 coding DNA: TGCGCCAGCAGTCAATCGAGGAAATCCCTCCAAGAGACCCAGTTCTTC.

V gene TRBV10-3 combines with J gene TRBJ2-3; 9 nucleotides align to TRBD2. CDR1 and CDR2 (germline): ENHRY, SYGVKD. This CDR3 is 15 amino acids long. Trimming at V came to 6 bases and at J to 8 bases, leaving 12 bases not matched to a gene. Here the CDR3 reads CAIRDSGSLSGTQYF. In DNA form, the CDR3 reads TGTGCCATCAGGGATAGCGGGAGTCTTAGTGGTACGCAGTATTTT.

Only a few counts were recorded for this clonotype. The genes are TRBV3-1 and TRBJ1-5, with D maybe TRBD1 (5 bases). In germline, CDR1 is LGHDT, CDR2 YNNKEL (reference sequence). Trimming pared 1 base from V and 9 bases from J, leaving 16 bases between. The CDR3 extends over 15 amino acids. For the CDR3, the DNA is TGTGCCAGCAGCCAAGGGATCGGGGGTATAAGGCCCCAGCATTTT. Amino acid sequence: CASSQGIGGIRPQHF.

The rearrangement joins TRBV20-1 to TRBJ2-1; either TRBD1 or TRBD2 may supply D (5 bases each). Trimming cost V 1 base and J 4 bases, with 14 bases left between them. The CDR3 consists of 15 residues. CDR1 DFQATT and CDR2 SNEGSKA come from the germline V gene (reference sequence). The DNA for the CDR3 is TGCAGTGCTAGAGGAGAAGGGACGCCTTACAATGAGCAGTTCTTC. Residues: CSARGEGTPYNEQFF.

This chain connects TRBV4-1 to TRBJ2-7; a possible D gene is TRBD2 (6 bases). V gave up 2 bases and J gave up 7 bases, with 12 bases separating them. This CDR3 region has 13 residues. Germline loops: CDR1 MGHRA, CDR2 YSYEKL. The CDR3 protein is CASSQPWDWEQYF. In DNA, the CDR3 is TGCGCCAGCAGCCAACCCTGGGACTGGGAGCAGTACTTC.

This clonotype has only one observation. This sequence joins TRBV5-6 and TRBJ2-7, with TRBD2 matching 7 bases. CDR1 SGHDT and CDR2 YYEEEE come from the germline V gene. This CDR3 has 16 amino acids. The V gene end was trimmed by 3 bases and the J gene end by 0 bases; junction bases not matched to a gene: 9. The CDR3 DNA sequence: TGTGCCAGCAGCTCCGCGGGAGTCGGTCGCTCCTACGAGCAGTACTTC. It specifies CASSSAGVGRSYEQYF.

This chain connects TRBV7-9 to TRBJ2-7, with D tentatively TRBD1 (6 bases). Germline CDR1 and CDR2: SEHNR and FQNEAQ (reference sequence). The CDR3 is 15 amino acids. V was cut by 7 bases and J by 2 bases, with 18 bases left in between. For the CDR3, the DNA is TGTGCCAGCAACCCCTCGACAGGAGCCACCTACGAGCAGTACTTC. This sequence encodes CASNPSTGATYEQYF.

The gene calls are TRBV29-1 and TRBJ2-7; 11 nucleotides align to TRBD2. The J call may be wrong; the DNA end is better matched by TRBJ2-5. Germline V gene sequence: CDR1 SQVTM, CDR2 ANQGSEA. This CDR3 comprises 14 residues. The CDR3 nucleotides read TGCAGCGCCTCTAGCGGGGGGTTCCAAGAGACCCAGTACTTC. Its protein is CSASSGGFQETQYF.

This chain links TRBV25-1 with TRBJ1-4, with TRBD1 matching over 10 bases. Germline V gives CDR1 MGHDK, CDR2 SYGVNS. The CDR3 has 16 residues. The V segment lost 6 bases and the J segment 10 bases; nucleotides outside the gene matches: 14. DNA for the CDR3: TGTGCCAGCAGAGAAGCCGGGACAGGGGTAGGGGGAAAACTGTTTTTT. Its translation is CASREAGTGVGGKLFF.

A few counts support this clonotype. The chain employs TRBV29-1 and TRBJ2-7; D is perhaps TRBD1 (6 bases). CDR1 SQVTM and CDR2 ANQGSEA come from the germline V gene. The CDR3 has 13 residues. V was clipped by 4 bases and J by 5 bases, with 15 bases between them. The CDR3 bases are TGCAGCGTTGGGGACACGAGGGGTGACGAGCAGTACTTC. Translation gives CSVGDTRGDEQYF.

The J gene is TRBJ2-1, the V gene TRBV9, with a tentative D call TRBD1 (5 bases). CDR3 length equals 15 residues. The V end lost 0 bases, the J end lost 0 bases, and 7 bases lay between the germline ends. Germline values: CDR1 SGDLS, CDR2 YYNGEE. In DNA, the CDR3 is TGTGCCAGCAGCGTAGAAGGGGTCTCCTACAATGAGCAGTTCTTC. Protein sequence: CASSVEGVSYNEQFF.

This chain joins TRBV13 and TRBJ1-4; no clear D gene. V dropped 3 bases and J dropped 12 bases, with 11 bases sitting between them. Looked up from germline, CDR1 is PRHDT and CDR2 is FYEKMQ (reference sequence). The CDR3 consists of 12 residues. This CDR3 reads CASSFLGKELFF. CDR3 bases: TGTGCCAGCAGCTTTTTGGGAAAGGAACTGTTTTTT.

This clonotype was picked up a small number of times. The J gene is TRBJ2-7, the V gene TRBV6-5; tentatively, D is TRBD2 (5 bases). Germline CDR1 and CDR2: MNHEY and SVGAGI. Trimming shortened V by 6 bases and J by 1 base, and 13 bases separated the two germline ends. This CDR3 is 14 amino acids long. The CDR3 DNA follows: TGTGCCAGCAGCGAATCCGGGGTTTCCTACGAGCAGTACTTC. It is translated as CASSESGVSYEQYF.

The V gene is TRBV4-1, the J gene TRBJ2-1; D not certain. V gave up 2 bases and J gave up 10 bases, with 9 bases separating them. Germline V lookup: CDR1 MGHRA, CDR2 YSYEKL. This CDR3 comprises 12 residues. CDR3 sequence: CASSQYMREQFF. DNA for the CDR3: TGCGCCAGCAGCCAATATATGAGAGAGCAGTTCTTC.

The chain joins TRBV6-6 to TRBJ1-5; D unclear. Trimming took off 5 bases at V and 0 bases at J, with 8 bases between the two ends. This CDR3 spans 14 amino acids. Germline CDR1 and CDR2: MNHNY and SVGAGI (reference sequence). Written as DNA, the CDR3 is TGTGCCAGCAGTCCCTACCCTAGCAATCAGCCCCAGCATTTT. It specifies CASSPYPSNQPQHF.

This clonotype has just a few counts. The chain joins TRBV24-1 to TRBJ2-3; 9 bases match TRBD2. The length of the CDR3 is 16 residues. The V gene end was trimmed by 4 bases and the J gene end by 2 bases; junction bases not matched to a gene: 6. Germline values: CDR1 KGHDR, CDR2 SFDVKD. The CDR3 here is CATSDLSSGVTDTQYF. The CDR3 nucleotides are TGTGCCACCAGTGACCTCTCTAGCGGGGTCACAGATACGCAGTATTTT.

This clonotype has just a few counts. The chain recombines TRBV20-1 with TRBJ2-3; either TRBD1 or TRBD2 may supply D (5 bases each). This CDR3 comprises 15 residues. Trimming pared 3 bases from V and 6 bases from J, leaving 19 bases between. Germline lookup yields CDR1 DFQATT and CDR2 SNEGSKA (reference sequence). The CDR3 coding sequence is TGCAGTGCTAGGAGTGGGCTAGACCGGGGCGATACGCAGTATTTT. It specifies CSARSGLDRGDTQYF.

This chain joins TRBV9 and TRBJ2-3; perhaps D is TRBD1 or TRBD2 (5 bases each). This CDR3 has 16 residues. Per the germline V gene, CDR1 is SGDLS and CDR2 is YYNGEE. The V gene lost 0 bases and the J gene lost 2 bases, with 13 bases spanning the gap. Here the CDR3 reads CASSVGLGTYTDTQYF. The CDR3, as DNA: TGTGCCAGCAGCGTAGGATTGGGGACCTACACAGATACGCAGTATTTT.

The CDR3 protein is CASSQEWAGGLSYEQYF. The CDR3 region has the DNA TGCGCCAGCAGCCAAGAATGGGCAGGGGGGCTTTCCTACGAGCAGTACTTC. The chain has TRBV4-3 and TRBJ2-7; weak D call: TRBD1 (7 bases). The germline V gene encodes CDR1 LGHNA and CDR2 YSLEER. V was pared by 0 bases and J by 1 base, with 16 bases between. CDR3 length equals 17 residues.

Here the CDR3 reads CSARARLAGERTDTQYF. The CDR3 coding sequence is TGCAGTGCTAGAGCCAGACTAGCGGGAGAGAGGACAGATACGCAGTATTTT. The J gene is TRBJ2-3, the V gene TRBV20-1; 12 nucleotides align to TRBD2. Trimming removed 1 base from V and 3 bases from J; junction bases left unmatched: 8. CDR3 length: 17 residues. Looked up from germline, CDR1 is DFQATT and CDR2 is SNEGSKA (reference sequence).

The chain couples TRBV11-2 to TRBJ2-7; TRBD2 matches at 9 bases. This CDR3 region has 13 residues. From germline, CDR1 is SGHAT and CDR2 FQNNGV. Trimming removed 8 bases from V and 4 bases from J; junction bases left unmatched: 6. In DNA form, the CDR3 reads TGTGCCAGCTGCGCCCTAGCGGGATACGAGCAGTACTTC. This encodes CASCALAGYEQYF.

The chain employs TRBV3-1 and TRBJ2-5; weak D call: TRBD1 (6 bases). The length of the CDR3 is 17 residues. The germline V gene encodes CDR1 LGHDT and CDR2 YNNKEL (reference sequence). The ends were cut back, 0 bases at V and 2 bases at J, with 16 bases in the middle. CDR3 coding DNA: TGTGCCAGCAGCCAAGAACTATCCAGGGGCCCACAAGAGACCCAGTACTTC. Its translation is CASSQELSRGPQETQYF.

The genes are TRBV7-2 and TRBJ2-7; D may be TRBD1 or TRBD2 (5 bases each). From germline, CDR1 is SGHTA and CDR2 FQGNSA. The length of the CDR3 is 15 residues. V lost 5 bases and J 0 bases, leaving 14 bases between the germline ends. The CDR3 coding sequence is TGTGCCAGCAGCGACCGGGACCATGTCTCCTACGAGCAGTACTTC. Protein sequence: CASSDRDHVSYEQYF.